The present T cell receptor (beta chain) was sequenced within a study of tumor and adjacent non-tumor tissue in lung cancer. The template was RNA from unsorted bulk tissue. The normal lung tissue was taken more than 3 cm from the tumor edge. A modified ARM-PCR protocol with three rounds of nested PCR amplified TCRbeta. TCRdb analysed the multiplex PCR reads with MiXCR anew, one entry per CDR3 protein. The sample lists some 100,000 distinct CDR3 sequences, 65% occurring once. This CDR3 contains 16 residues. With 5 bases removed from V and 5 bases from J, the gap between germline ends came to 19 bases. From germline, CDR1 is MNHNY and CDR2 SVGAGI (reference sequence).

The clonotype was recovered from a young man with non-small cell lung cancer. The J gene is TRBJ1-5, the V gene TRBV6-6; no definite D call. Sequencing was performed on distant non-tumor lung tissue. The CDR3 here is CASSPYPAGGHQPQHF. Written as DNA, the CDR3 is TGTGCCAGCAGTCCCTACCCGGCGGGCGGACATCAGCCCCAGCATTTT.